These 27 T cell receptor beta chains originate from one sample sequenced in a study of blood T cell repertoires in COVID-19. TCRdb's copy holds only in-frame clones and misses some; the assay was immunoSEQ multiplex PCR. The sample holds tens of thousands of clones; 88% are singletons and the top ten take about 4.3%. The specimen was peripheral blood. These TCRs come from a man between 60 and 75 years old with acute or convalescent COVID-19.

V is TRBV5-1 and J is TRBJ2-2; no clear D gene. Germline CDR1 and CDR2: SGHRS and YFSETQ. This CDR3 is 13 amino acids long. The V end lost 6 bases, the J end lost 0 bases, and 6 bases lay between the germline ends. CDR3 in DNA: TGCGCCAGCATCGAGTCGAACACCGGGGAGCTGTTTTTT. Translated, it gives CASIESNTGELFF.

The CDR3 reads CASSYSGLFSDTQYF. The CDR3 coding sequence is TGCGCCAGCAGCTACTCCGGGTTATTCTCAGATACGCAGTATTTT. The genes are TRBV5-1 and TRBJ2-3, with unresolved D. Trimming cost V 3 bases and J 4 bases, with 15 bases left between them. The CDR3 covers 15 residues. Germline loops: CDR1 SGHRS, CDR2 YFSETQ.

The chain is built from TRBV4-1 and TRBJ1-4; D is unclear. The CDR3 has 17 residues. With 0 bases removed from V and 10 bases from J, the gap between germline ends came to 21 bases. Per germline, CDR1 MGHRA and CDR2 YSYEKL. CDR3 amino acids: CASSQDTSSGSSGKLFF. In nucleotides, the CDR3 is TGCGCCAGCAGCCAAGATACGTCCAGTGGGAGTTCCGGAAAACTGTTTTTT.

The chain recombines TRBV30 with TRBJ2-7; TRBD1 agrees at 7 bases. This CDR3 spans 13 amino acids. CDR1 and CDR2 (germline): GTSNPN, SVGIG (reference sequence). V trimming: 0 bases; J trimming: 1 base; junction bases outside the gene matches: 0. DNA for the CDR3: TGTGCCTGGAGTGTACAGGGGTCCTACGAGCAGTACTTC. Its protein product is CAWSVQGSYEQYF.

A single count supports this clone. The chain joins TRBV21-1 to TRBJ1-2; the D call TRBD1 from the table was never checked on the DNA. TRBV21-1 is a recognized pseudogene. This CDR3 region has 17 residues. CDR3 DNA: TGTGCCAGCAGCAAAGTTCAGGGGGCGCCGTTTTGGCATGGCTACACCTTC. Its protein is CASSKVQGAPFWHGYTF.

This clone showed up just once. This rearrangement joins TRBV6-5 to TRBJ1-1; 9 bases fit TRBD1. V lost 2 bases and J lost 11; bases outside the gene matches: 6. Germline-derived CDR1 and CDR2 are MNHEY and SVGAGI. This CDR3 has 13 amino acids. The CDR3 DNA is TGTGCCAGCAGTTACCGCACAGGGGGCCTGGCTTTCTTT. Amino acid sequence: CASSYRTGGLAFF.

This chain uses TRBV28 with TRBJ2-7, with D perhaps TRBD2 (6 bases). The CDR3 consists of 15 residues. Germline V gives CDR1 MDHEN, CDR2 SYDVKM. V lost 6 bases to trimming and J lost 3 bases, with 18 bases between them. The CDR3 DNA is TGTGCCAGCAGCTCTGTTGGTGAGGGAGGCTACGAGCAGTACTTC. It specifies CASSSVGEGGYEQYF.

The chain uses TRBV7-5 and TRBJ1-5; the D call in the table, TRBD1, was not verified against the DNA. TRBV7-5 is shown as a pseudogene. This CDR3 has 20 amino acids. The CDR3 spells CARSAPDTGTGSGCNQPQHF. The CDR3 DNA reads TGTGCCAGAAGCGCCCCGGACACCGGGACAGGGTCTGGGTGCAATCAGCCCCAGCATTTT.

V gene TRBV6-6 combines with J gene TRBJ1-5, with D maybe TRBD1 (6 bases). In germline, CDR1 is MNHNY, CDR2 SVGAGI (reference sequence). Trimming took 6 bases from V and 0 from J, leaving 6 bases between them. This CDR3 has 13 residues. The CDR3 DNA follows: TGTGCCAGCAGACAGGGTAGCAATCAGCCCCAGCATTTT. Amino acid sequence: CASRQGSNQPQHF.

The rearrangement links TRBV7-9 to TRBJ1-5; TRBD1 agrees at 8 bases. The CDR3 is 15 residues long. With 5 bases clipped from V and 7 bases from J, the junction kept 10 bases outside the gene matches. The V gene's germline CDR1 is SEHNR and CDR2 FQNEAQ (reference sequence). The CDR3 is CASSGTDRGGQPQHF. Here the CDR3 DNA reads TGTGCCAGCAGCGGGACCGACAGGGGTGGACAGCCCCAGCATTTT.

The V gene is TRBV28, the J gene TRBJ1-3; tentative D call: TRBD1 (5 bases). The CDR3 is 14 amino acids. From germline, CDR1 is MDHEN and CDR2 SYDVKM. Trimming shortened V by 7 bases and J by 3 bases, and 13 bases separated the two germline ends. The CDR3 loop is CASTSGVDGNTIYF. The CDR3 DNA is TGTGCCAGCACCTCGGGGGTAGATGGAAACACCATATATTTT.

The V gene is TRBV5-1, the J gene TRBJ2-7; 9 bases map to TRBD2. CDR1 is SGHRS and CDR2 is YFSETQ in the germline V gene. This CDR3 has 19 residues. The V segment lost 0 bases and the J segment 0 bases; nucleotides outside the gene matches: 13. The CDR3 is CASSLGWTSVNSRSYEQYF. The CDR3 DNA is TGCGCCAGCAGCTTGGGCTGGACTAGCGTCAATTCTCGCTCCTACGAGCAGTACTTC.

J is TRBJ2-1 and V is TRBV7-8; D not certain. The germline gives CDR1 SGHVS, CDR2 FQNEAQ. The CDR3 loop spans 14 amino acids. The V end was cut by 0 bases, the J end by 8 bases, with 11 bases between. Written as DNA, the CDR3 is TGTGCCAGCAGCTTAGCGTTGGTAGACTATGAGCAGTTCTTC. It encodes CASSLALVDYEQFF.

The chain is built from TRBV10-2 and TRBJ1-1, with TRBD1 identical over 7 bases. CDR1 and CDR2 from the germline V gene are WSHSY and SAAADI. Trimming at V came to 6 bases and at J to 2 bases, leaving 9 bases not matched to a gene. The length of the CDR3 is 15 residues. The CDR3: CASRDRTGQNTEAFF. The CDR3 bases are TGCGCCAGCAGGGACCGGACAGGTCAAAACACTGAAGCTTTCTTT.

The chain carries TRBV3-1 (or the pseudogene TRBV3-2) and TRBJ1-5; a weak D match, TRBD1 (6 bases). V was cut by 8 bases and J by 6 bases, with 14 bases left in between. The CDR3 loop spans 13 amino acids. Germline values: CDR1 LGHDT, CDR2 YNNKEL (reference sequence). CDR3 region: CASGLQGSQPQHF. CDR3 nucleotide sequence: TGTGCCAGCGGACTTCAGGGGAGTCAGCCCCAGCATTTT.

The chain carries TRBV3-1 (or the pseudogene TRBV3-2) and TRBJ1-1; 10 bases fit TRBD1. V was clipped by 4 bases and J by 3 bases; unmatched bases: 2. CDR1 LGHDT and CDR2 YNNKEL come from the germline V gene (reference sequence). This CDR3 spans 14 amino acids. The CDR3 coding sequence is TGTGCCAGCAGCCGCGACAGGGGGCACACTGAAGCTTTCTTT. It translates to CASSRDRGHTEAFF.

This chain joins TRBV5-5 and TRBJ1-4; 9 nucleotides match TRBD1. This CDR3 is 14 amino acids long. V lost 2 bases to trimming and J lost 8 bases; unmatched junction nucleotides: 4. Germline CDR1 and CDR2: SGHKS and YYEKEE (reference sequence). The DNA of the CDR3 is TGTGCCAGCAGCTTTACAGGGGGCGACGAAAAACTGTTTTTT. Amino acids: CASSFTGGDEKLFF.

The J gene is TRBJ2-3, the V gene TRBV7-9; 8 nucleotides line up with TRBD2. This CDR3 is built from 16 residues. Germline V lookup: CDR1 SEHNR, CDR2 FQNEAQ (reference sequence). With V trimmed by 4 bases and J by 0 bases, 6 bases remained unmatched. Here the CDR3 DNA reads TGTGCCAGCAGCTCGGGGGGGCCTACAAGCACAGATACGCAGTATTTT. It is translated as CASSSGGPTSTDTQYF.

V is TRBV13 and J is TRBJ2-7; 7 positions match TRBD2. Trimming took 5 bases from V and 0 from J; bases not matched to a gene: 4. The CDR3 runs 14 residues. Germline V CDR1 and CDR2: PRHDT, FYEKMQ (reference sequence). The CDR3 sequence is CASSKLASSYEQYF. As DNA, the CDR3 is TGTGCCAGCAGCAAACTAGCGTCCTCCTACGAGCAGTACTTC.

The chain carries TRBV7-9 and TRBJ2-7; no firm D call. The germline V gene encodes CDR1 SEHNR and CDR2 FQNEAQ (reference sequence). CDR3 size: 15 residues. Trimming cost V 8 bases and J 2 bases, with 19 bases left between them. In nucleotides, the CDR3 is TGTGCCAGCCAACCAAGACAACCGATACCCTACGAGCAGTACTTC. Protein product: CASQPRQPIPYEQYF.

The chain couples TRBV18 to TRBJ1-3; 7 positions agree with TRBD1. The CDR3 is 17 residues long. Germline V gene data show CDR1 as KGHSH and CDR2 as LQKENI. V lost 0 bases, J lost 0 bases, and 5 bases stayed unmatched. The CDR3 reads CASSPPARGNSGNTIYF. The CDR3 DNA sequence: TGTGCCAGCTCACCACCTGCCAGGGGGAACTCTGGAAACACCATATATTTT.

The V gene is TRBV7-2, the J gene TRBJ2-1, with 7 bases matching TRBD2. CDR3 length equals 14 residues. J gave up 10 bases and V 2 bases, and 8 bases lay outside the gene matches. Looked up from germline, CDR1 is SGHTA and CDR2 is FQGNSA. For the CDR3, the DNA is TGTGCCAGCAGCTTAACGAGCGGGGTCGGGGAGCAGTTCTTC. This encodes CASSLTSGVGEQFF.

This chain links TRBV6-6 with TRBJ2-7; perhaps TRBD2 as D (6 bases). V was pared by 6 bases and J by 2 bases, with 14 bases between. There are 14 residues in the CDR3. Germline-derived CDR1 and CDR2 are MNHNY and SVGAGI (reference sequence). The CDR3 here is CASSPLREAYEQYF. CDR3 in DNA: TGTGCCAGCAGCCCTTTGAGGGAGGCCTACGAGCAGTACTTC.

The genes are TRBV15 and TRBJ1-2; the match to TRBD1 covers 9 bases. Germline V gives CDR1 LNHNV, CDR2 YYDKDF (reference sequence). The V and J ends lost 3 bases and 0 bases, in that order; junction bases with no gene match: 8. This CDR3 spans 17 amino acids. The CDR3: CATSSLWTGDPNYGYTF. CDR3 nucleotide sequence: TGTGCCACCAGCAGCCTATGGACAGGGGACCCTAACTATGGCTACACCTTC.

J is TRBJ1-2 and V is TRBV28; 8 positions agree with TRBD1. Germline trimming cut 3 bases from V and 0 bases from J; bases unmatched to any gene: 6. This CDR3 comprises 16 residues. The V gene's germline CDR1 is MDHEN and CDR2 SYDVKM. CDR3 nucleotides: TGTGCCAGCAGTTTCTGGGGACAGGACACTAACTATGGCTACACCTTC. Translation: CASSFWGQDTNYGYTF.

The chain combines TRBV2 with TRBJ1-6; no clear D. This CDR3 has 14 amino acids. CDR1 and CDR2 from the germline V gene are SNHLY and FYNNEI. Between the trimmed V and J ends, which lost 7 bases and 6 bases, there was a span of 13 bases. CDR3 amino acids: CASTMTPFNSPLHF. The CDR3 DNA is TGTGCCAGCACTATGACACCATTTAATTCACCCCTCCACTTT.

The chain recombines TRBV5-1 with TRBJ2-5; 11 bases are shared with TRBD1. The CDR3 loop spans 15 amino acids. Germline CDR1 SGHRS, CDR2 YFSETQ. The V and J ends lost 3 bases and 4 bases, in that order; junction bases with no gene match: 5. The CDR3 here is CASSSGQGVPETQYF. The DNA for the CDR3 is TGCGCCAGCAGCTCGGGACAGGGGGTGCCAGAGACCCAGTACTTC.